This record covers a single T cell receptor beta chain. Its antigen remains unidentified. Universal primer sites and UMIs were introduced during 5'RACE template-switching synthesis of TCR cDNA. Via MiXCR, TCRdb re-called the 5' RACE reads, giving one row per CDR3 protein. The table has some 500,000 distinct CDR3 sequences, approximately 12% seen once. The data were obtained in a study of T cells after yellow fever vaccination. Study context: Preparing low-cell-number fractions relied on SMART-Seq v4 Ultra Low Input. Study results and limitations: In FACS-sorted repertoires, abundant clonotypes from the bulk population could appear as contaminants.

This CDR3 is 14 amino acids long. The ends lost 6 bases at V and 7 bases at J; junction bases unmatched: 8. The specimen was PBMCs, collected on the day of the yellow fever booster vaccination. The receptor's source is a man aged 25 to 40 who received the YFV17D yellow fever vaccine. This chain connects TRBV12-3 or TRBV12-4 to TRBJ1-5, with 8 bases lining up with TRBD1. CDR3 amino acids: CASRGGQARQPQHF. The CDR3 DNA reads TGTGCCAGCAGGGGGGGACAGGCTCGCCAGCCCCAGCATTTT.